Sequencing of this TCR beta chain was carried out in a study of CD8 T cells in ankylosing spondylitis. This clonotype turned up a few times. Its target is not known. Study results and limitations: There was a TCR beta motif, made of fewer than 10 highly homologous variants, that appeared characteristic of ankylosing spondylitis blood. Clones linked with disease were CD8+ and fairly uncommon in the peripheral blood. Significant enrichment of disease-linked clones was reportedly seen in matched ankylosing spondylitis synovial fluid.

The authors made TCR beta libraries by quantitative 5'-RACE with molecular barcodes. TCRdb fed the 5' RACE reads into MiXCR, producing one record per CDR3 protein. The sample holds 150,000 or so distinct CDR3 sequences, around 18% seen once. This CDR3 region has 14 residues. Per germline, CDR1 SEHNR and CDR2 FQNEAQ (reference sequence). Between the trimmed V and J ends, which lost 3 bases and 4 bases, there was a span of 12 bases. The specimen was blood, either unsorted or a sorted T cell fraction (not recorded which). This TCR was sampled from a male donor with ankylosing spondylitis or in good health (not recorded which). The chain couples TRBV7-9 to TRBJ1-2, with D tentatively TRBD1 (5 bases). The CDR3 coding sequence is TGTGCCAGCAGCTTCAGCCACGGGGGCTATGGCTACACCTTC. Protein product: CASSFSHGGYGYTF.